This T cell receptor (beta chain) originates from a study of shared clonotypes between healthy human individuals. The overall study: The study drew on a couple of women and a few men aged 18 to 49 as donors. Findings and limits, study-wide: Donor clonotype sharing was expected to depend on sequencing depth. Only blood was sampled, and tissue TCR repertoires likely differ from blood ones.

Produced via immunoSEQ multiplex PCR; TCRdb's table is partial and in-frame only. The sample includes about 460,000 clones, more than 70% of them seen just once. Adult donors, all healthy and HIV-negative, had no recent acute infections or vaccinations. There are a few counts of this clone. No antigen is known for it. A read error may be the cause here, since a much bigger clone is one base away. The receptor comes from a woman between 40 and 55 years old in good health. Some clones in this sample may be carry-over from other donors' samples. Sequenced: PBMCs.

The CDR3 region has the DNA TGTGCCAGCACGAGGCAAGTTGAAGCTCTCTTT. It codes for CASTRQVEALF. V and J are TRBV2 and TRBJ1-1; D is uncertain. The CDR3 has 11 amino acids. CDR1 and CDR2 (germline): SNHLY, FYNNEI.